The 32 T cell receptor beta chains in this list originate from one sample, sequenced in a study of T cell changes during pregnancy in multiple sclerosis (dated by TCRdb to between 2017 and 2020). The library was generated by the immunoSEQ multiplex PCR assay. Held by TCRdb, this immuneACCESS table contains in-frame sequences only and omits some clones. Under half of the omission traces to an unresolved V gene where checked; the cause of the rest is unknown. The sample contains about 55,000 clones, about 92% of them found a single time. Less than 5% of the sample lies in the top ten. Sequencing was performed on CD8+ T cells from peripheral blood mononuclear cells, taken in the second trimester of pregnancy. The receptors were sampled from a female donor with multiple sclerosis, enrolled in a pregnancy study.

The rearrangement links TRBV7-6 to TRBJ2-7, with 10 bases identical to TRBD2. V dropped 8 bases and J dropped 4; count of bases not matched to a gene: 8. CDR1 is SGHVS and CDR2 is FNYEAQ in the germline V gene. The CDR3 runs 14 residues. CDR3: CASGPSGSVYEQYF. The CDR3 nucleotides read TGTGCCAGCGGGCCTAGCGGGAGTGTGTACGAGCAGTACTTC.

This clone was seen a single time. The chain employs TRBV5-1 and TRBJ2-7; TRBD1 aligns across 11 bases. Germline V gene sequence: CDR1 SGHRS, CDR2 YFSETQ. The V gene end was trimmed by 3 bases and the J gene end by 4 bases; junction bases not matched to a gene: 9. The CDR3 totals 16 residues. CDR3 sequence (DNA): TGCGCCAGCAGCTCATATGGGACAGGGGGTTGGTACGAGCAGTACTTC. The encoded protein is CASSSYGTGGWYEQYF.

The J gene is TRBJ1-2, the V gene TRBV19; TRBD1 agrees at 8 bases. This CDR3 spans 15 amino acids. Germline V lookup: CDR1 LNHDA, CDR2 SQIVND (reference sequence). V gave up 3 bases and J gave up 0 bases; unmatched junction bases: 3. The CDR3 sequence is CASSMGTGTNYGYTF. CDR3 bases: TGTGCCAGTAGTATGGGGACAGGTACTAACTATGGCTACACCTTC.

The chain has TRBV11-2 and TRBJ2-3, with 7 positions matching TRBD1. The CDR3 loop spans 14 amino acids. Per germline, CDR1 SGHAT and CDR2 FQNNGV. The J segment lost 3 bases and the V segment lost 9 bases, leaving 9 bases of the junction unmatched. The CDR3 coding sequence is TGTGCCAGTTGGCAGACAGGGTGGACAGATACGCAGTATTTT. The encoded protein is CASWQTGWTDTQYF.

Concerning this clone: One end of the junction is discordant with germline, which a read error may explain. The rearrangement joins TRBV6-6 to TRBJ1-2, with 9 positions matching TRBD1. In germline, CDR1 is MNHNY, CDR2 SVGAGI (reference sequence). The CDR3 covers 15 residues. CDR3 in amino acids: CASSYGPLRDRVSTF. The CDR3 DNA follows: TGTGCCAGCAGTTACGGACCCCTCCGGGACAGGGTTTCCACATTC.

This chain joins TRBV4-1 and TRBJ1-1; D remains unclear. Germline V gene data show CDR1 as MGHRA and CDR2 as YSYEKL. There are 16 residues in the CDR3. Trimming took off 1 base at V and 3 bases at J, with 15 bases between the two ends. CDR3 sequence (DNA): TGCGCCAGCAGCCAAGTATTCGAGCTCCGGGACACTGAAGCTTTCTTT. Its translation: CASSQVFELRDTEAFF.

The chain uses TRBV27 and TRBJ2-2; weak D call: TRBD1 (7 bases). The CDR3 loop spans 15 amino acids. V lost 5 bases and J lost 4, with 14 bases in between. CDR1 MNHEY and CDR2 SMNVEV come from the germline V gene (reference sequence). In nucleotides, the CDR3 is TGTGCCAGCAGTGGGGGGACAGCCCCCACCGGGGAGCTGTTTTTT. This sequence encodes CASSGGTAPTGELFF.

This clone was seen once. This chain connects TRBV5-4 to TRBJ2-7, with D unresolved. Per germline, CDR1 SGHNT and CDR2 YYREEE (reference sequence). The CDR3 contains 14 residues. V lost 1 base and J 4 bases, leaving 12 bases between the germline ends. CDR3 in DNA: TGTGCCAGCAGCTTGCCGGGTAGGAGTTACGAGCAGTACTTC. Protein product: CASSLPGRSYEQYF.

The chain employs TRBV19 and TRBJ1-5; D may be TRBD1 (5 bases). The CDR3 loop spans 13 amino acids. The ends were cut back, 8 bases at V and 7 bases at J, with 15 bases in the middle. Germline assignment: CDR1 LNHDA and CDR2 SQIVND (reference sequence). In DNA, the CDR3 is TGTGCCAGTCAGGGTGGGGGGAACCAGCCCCAGCATTTT. Residues: CASQGGGNQPQHF.

CDR3 in amino acids: CASSYSRGGLDTEAFF. CDR3 nucleotides: TGTGCCAGCAGTTACTCCCGAGGAGGGTTGGACACTGAAGCTTTCTTT. V gene TRBV6-5 combines with J gene TRBJ1-1; D gene uncertain. The CDR3 runs 16 residues. Looked up from germline, CDR1 is MNHEY and CDR2 is SVGAGI. V was cut by 0 bases and J by 3 bases, with 14 bases left in between.

The J gene is TRBJ2-7, the V gene TRBV7-2; tentative D call: TRBD1 (6 bases). There are 13 residues in the CDR3. Deletions cut 5 bases from V and 3 bases from J, with 11 bases between. Germline CDR1 reads SGHTA; CDR2 reads FQGNSA. In DNA, the CDR3 is TGTGCCAGCAGCATATGGGGGCTCTACGAGCAGTACTTC. Its translation is CASSIWGLYEQYF.

The V call is TRBV4-1, the J call TRBJ2-7; 10 bases align to TRBD2. CDR1 and CDR2 from the germline V gene are MGHRA and YSYEKL. The CDR3 contains 15 residues. V was pared by 1 base and J by 3 bases, with 3 bases of the junction left unmatched. CDR3 DNA: TGCGCCAGCAGCCAAGCTAGCGGGGGCAACTACGAGCAGTACTTC. Its translation: CASSQASGGNYEQYF.

The chain recombines TRBV11-3 with TRBJ2-1, with D perhaps matching TRBD1 (6 bases). Between the trimmed V and J ends, which lost 5 bases and 8 bases, there was a span of 16 bases. The CDR3 totals 14 residues. CDR1 and CDR2 (germline): SGHNT, YENEEA. The CDR3 is CASSANRVSHEQFF. In DNA, the CDR3 is TGTGCCAGCAGCGCAAACAGGGTCTCTCATGAGCAGTTCTTC. Together with reference TRBV11-3 and TRBJ2-1, the CDR3 gives the full variable domain: EAGVVQSPRYKIIEKKQPVAFWCNPISGHNTLYWYLQNLGQGPELLIRYENEEAVDDSQLPKDRFSAERLKGVDSTLKIQPAELGDSAVYLCASSANRVSHEQFFGPGTRLTVL.

This sequence joins TRBV6-6 and TRBJ2-1; 7 nucleotides align to TRBD1. Germline assignment: CDR1 MNHNY and CDR2 SVGAGI (reference sequence). The V segment lost 5 bases and the J segment 7 bases; nucleotides outside the gene matches: 5. This CDR3 spans 13 amino acids. The CDR3 sequence: CASSGRGFNEQFF. The CDR3 DNA is TGTGCCAGCAGTGGCAGGGGGTTTAATGAGCAGTTCTTC.

Regarding this clone: A much more abundant neighbour one base away suggests this may be a read error. V is TRBV5-1 and J is TRBJ2-7, with a possible D match to TRBD1 (5 bases). This CDR3 region has 13 residues. Germline CDR1 reads SGHRS; CDR2 reads YFSETQ. The ends were cut back, 0 bases at V and 2 bases at J, with 6 bases in the middle. The CDR3 DNA is TGCGCCAGCAGCTTGGGCAGGGCCTACGAGCAGTACTTC. It codes for CASSLGRAYEQYF.

This clone was seen more than once but under ten times. The rearrangement joins TRBV6-1 to TRBJ2-2; D uncertain. Looked up from germline, CDR1 is MNHNS and CDR2 is SASEGT. Trimming stripped 1 base from V and 1 base from J, with 13 bases between. This CDR3 has 17 amino acids. CDR3 nucleotide sequence: TGTGCCAGCAGTGAAGGGAAGGCGACAATGAACACCGGGGAGCTGTTTTTT. Translated: CASSEGKATMNTGELFF.

V is TRBV5-1 and J is TRBJ1-3, with 8 bases identical to TRBD1. The CDR3 loop spans 17 amino acids. Germline V gives CDR1 SGHRS, CDR2 YFSETQ. The junction had 9 bases not matched to a gene; V was cut back by 3 bases and J by 1 base. The CDR3 DNA follows: TGCGCCAGCAGCTCACTTGCAGGGGGCCCATCTGGAAACACCATATATTTT. Protein sequence: CASSSLAGGPSGNTIYF.

The gene calls are TRBV4-1 and TRBJ2-1; perhaps TRBD1 as D (6 bases). Trimming took 6 bases from V and 5 from J, leaving 8 bases between them. The germline V gene has CDR1 MGHRA and CDR2 YSYEKL. The length of the CDR3 is 12 residues. Here the CDR3 DNA reads TGCGCCAGCAGGGACAGCGACAATGAGCAGTTCTTC. Its translation: CASRDSDNEQFF.

The count of this clone is one. J is TRBJ2-3 and V is TRBV5-1, with 12 bases fitting TRBD2. The CDR3 totals 18 residues. The V gene's germline CDR1 is SGHRS and CDR2 YFSETQ. The V gene end was trimmed by 3 bases and the J gene end by 6 bases; junction bases not matched to a gene: 14. The CDR3 sequence is CASSSTTLTSGSMDTQYF. CDR3 nucleotide sequence: TGCGCCAGCAGCTCGACCACTCTGACTAGCGGGAGTATGGATACGCAGTATTTT.

V is TRBV4-1 and J is TRBJ2-1; tentatively, D is TRBD1 (6 bases). Trimming shortened V by 0 bases and J by 9 bases, and 9 bases separated the two germline ends. There are 13 residues in the CDR3. The germline V gene has CDR1 MGHRA and CDR2 YSYEKL. CDR3 amino acids: CASSQDQGGEQFF. The CDR3 coding sequence is TGCGCCAGCAGCCAAGATCAAGGGGGTGAGCAGTTCTTC.

The genes are TRBV4-2 and TRBJ2-7; perhaps TRBD2 as D (6 bases). From germline, CDR1 is LGHNA and CDR2 YNFKEQ. With 3 bases removed from V and 2 bases from J, the gap between germline ends came to 14 bases. CDR3 size: 15 residues. CDR3 sequence reads: CASSQVGGPTYEQYF. The CDR3 DNA is TGTGCCAGCAGCCAGGTGGGAGGCCCGACCTACGAGCAGTACTTC.

This chain connects TRBV7-9 to TRBJ2-5, with D possibly TRBD1 on 6 matching bases. The CDR3 consists of 17 residues. Trimming took 11 bases from V and 5 from J, leaving 30 bases between them. The germline V gene has CDR1 SEHNR and CDR2 FQNEAQ (reference sequence). CDR3 in DNA: TGTGCCCCCCACGGAACCGGGACGGACAGAAATCGGGAGACCCAGTACTTC. Residues: CAPHGTGTDRNRETQYF.

This clone showed up just a few times. The chain is built from TRBV19 and TRBJ1-2, with 8 bases matching TRBD1. The germline V gene has CDR1 LNHDA and CDR2 SQIVND (reference sequence). The V and J ends lost 6 bases and 4 bases, in that order; junction bases with no gene match: 10. The CDR3 loop spans 15 amino acids. The CDR3 nucleotides read TGTGCCAGTAGCCTGACAGGGGAGCGGATCTATGGCTACACCTTC. It specifies CASSLTGERIYGYTF.

The chain employs TRBV18 and TRBJ2-1, with TRBD1 identical over 10 bases. Germline V gene lookup returns CDR1 KGHSH and CDR2 LQKENI. The CDR3 spans 16 residues. V trimming: 3 bases; J trimming: 7 bases; junction bases outside the gene matches: 9. The CDR3 DNA reads TGTGCCAGCTCACCCAACCGGGACAGGGGAAGGAATGAGCAGTTCTTC. Translated: CASSPNRDRGRNEQFF.

This clone was picked up one time. The chain couples TRBV4-1 to TRBJ1-1; D is undetermined. Germline V gene lookup returns CDR1 MGHRA and CDR2 YSYEKL. The CDR3 extends over 13 amino acids. V lost 5 bases to trimming and J lost 6 bases, with 13 bases between them. The CDR3 region has the DNA TGCGCCAGCAGCTCACTAGGTTTGCCTGAAGCTTTCTTT. Translated: CASSSLGLPEAFF.

The chain recombines TRBV14 with TRBJ1-1, with D perhaps TRBD1 (6 bases). Trimming stripped 5 bases from V and 0 bases from J, with 28 bases between. CDR1 is SGHDN and CDR2 is FVKESK in the germline V gene. CDR3 length equals 20 residues. CDR3 region: CASSYEEVFSGQLMNTEAFF. CDR3 nucleotides: TGTGCCAGCAGCTACGAAGAAGTATTTTCTGGACAGTTGATGAACACTGAAGCTTTCTTT. The variable domain in full, completed from reference TRBV14 and TRBJ1-1, reads EAGVTQFPSHSVIEKGQTVTLRCDPISGHDNLYWYRRVMGKEIKFLLHFVKESKQDESGMPNNRFLAERTGGTYSTLKVQPAELEDSGVYFCASSYEEVFSGQLMNTEAFFGQGTRLTVV.

The CDR3 region is CASSPREGPANTEAFF. In nucleotides, the CDR3 is TGTGCCAGCAGCCCGCGGGAGGGGCCCGCGAACACTGAAGCTTTCTTT. J is TRBJ1-1 and V is TRBV7-9; maybe TRBD1 (5 bases). V was shortened by 5 bases and J by 1 base, with 17 bases between the two germline ends. The CDR3 length is 16 residues. CDR1 is SEHNR and CDR2 is FQNEAQ in the germline V gene (reference sequence).

The chain couples TRBV28 to TRBJ1-1; 8 nucleotides line up with TRBD1. Germline-derived CDR1 and CDR2 are MDHEN and SYDVKM. This CDR3 is 15 amino acids long. V was pared by 3 bases and J by 4 bases, with 7 bases of the junction left unmatched. In DNA, the CDR3 is TGTGCCAGCAGTTTGTCCAGGACAGGGAGCACTGAAGCTTTCTTT. This encodes CASSLSRTGSTEAFF.

The chain employs TRBV7-9 and TRBJ1-2; D call uncertain. The V gene's germline CDR1 is SEHNR and CDR2 FQNEAQ (reference sequence). This CDR3 has 12 amino acids. The V end was cut by 5 bases, the J end by 0 bases, with 4 bases between. The DNA of the CDR3 is TGTGCCAGCAGCCCTACTAACTATGGCTACACCTTC. The encoded protein is CASSPTNYGYTF. Complete variable domain (other parts from reference TRBV7-9 and TRBJ1-2): DTGVSQNPRHKITKRGQNVTFRCDPISEHNRLYWYRQTLGQGPEFLTYFQNEAQLEKSRLLSDRFSAERPKGSFSTLEIQRTEQGDSAMYLCASSPTNYGYTFGSGTRLTVV.

The chain combines TRBV28 with TRBJ2-1, with D possibly matching TRBD2 (6 bases). The CDR3 runs to 18 residues. The V gene's germline CDR1 is MDHEN and CDR2 SYDVKM. Deletions cut 3 bases from V and 4 bases from J, with 22 bases between. The CDR3 DNA follows: TGTGCCAGCAGTTTCCCCCTCCTGGCAGCGGACTATTACAATGAGCAGTTCTTC. Protein product: CASSFPLLAADYYNEQFF. Using reference TRBV28 and TRBJ2-1 for the parts outside the CDR3, the full variable domain is DVKVTQSSRYLVKRTGEKVFLECVQDMDHENMFWYRQDPGLGLRLIYFSYDVKMKEKGDIPEGYSVSREKKERFSLILESASTNQTSMYLCASSFPLLAADYYNEQFFGPGTRLTVL.

The V and J genes are TRBV27 and TRBJ1-4; a possible D gene is TRBD1 (6 bases). The CDR3 spans 15 residues. Trimming shortened V by 4 bases and J by 6 bases, and 15 bases separated the two germline ends. Germline V gives CDR1 MNHEY, CDR2 SMNVEV (reference sequence). The CDR3 here is CASSSHREGDEKLFF. The CDR3 coding sequence is TGTGCCAGCAGTTCCCACAGGGAGGGGGATGAAAAACTGTTTTTT.

V and J are TRBV4-3 and TRBJ2-3; no firm D call. The ends were cut back, 0 bases at V and 1 base at J, with 8 bases in the middle. This CDR3 contains 15 residues. The V gene's germline CDR1 is LGHNA and CDR2 YSLEER. The CDR3 sequence: CASSQESAGTDTQYF. The CDR3 DNA reads as TGCGCCAGCAGCCAAGAGTCCGCGGGCACAGATACGCAGTATTTT.